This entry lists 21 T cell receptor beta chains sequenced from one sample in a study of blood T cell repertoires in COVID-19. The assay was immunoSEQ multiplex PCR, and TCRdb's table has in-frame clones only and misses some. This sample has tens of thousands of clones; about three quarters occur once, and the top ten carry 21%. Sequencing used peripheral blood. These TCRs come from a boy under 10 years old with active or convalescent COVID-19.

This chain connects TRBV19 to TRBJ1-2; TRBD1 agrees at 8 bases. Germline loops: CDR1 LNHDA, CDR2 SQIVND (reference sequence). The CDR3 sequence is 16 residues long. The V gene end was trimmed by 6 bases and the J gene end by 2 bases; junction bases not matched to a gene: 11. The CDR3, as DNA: TGTGCCAGTAGCTTCCAGGGGGCGAATACCAACTATGGCTACACCTTC. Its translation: CASSFQGANTNYGYTF.

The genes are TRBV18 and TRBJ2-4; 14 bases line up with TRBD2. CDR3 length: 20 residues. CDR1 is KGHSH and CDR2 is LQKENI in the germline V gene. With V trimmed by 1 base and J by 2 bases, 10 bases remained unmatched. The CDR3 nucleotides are TGTGCCAGCTCACCACAGCCGACTAGCGGGAGGGCCCTGACCAAAAACATTCAGTACTTC. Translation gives CASSPQPTSGRALTKNIQYF.

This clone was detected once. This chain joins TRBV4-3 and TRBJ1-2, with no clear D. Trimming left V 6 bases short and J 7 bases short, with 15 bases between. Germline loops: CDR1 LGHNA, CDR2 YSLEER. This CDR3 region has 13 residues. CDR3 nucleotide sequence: TGCGCCAGCAGTTCAATAGAGGGTCGTGGCTACACCTTC. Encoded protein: CASSSIEGRGYTF.

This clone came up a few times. Here the CDR3 DNA reads TGTGCCAGCAGCGATTACGGGCAGCCCCAGCATTTT. Its translation: CASSDYGQPQHF. The rearrangement joins TRBV6-5 to TRBJ1-5; no clear D gene. V was cut by 6 bases and J by 7 bases, with 10 bases left in between. Germline V CDR1 and CDR2: MNHEY, SVGAGI. The length of the CDR3 is 12 residues.

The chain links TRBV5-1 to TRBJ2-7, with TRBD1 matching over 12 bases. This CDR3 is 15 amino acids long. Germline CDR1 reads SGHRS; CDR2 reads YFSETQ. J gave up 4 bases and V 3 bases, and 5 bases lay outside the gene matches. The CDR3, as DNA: TGCGCCAGCAGCTGGGAGGGACAGGGGGCTTACGAGCAGTACTTC. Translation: CASSWEGQGAYEQYF.

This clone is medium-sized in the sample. The CDR3 here is CASRRQVINTEAFF. The CDR3 nucleotides are TGTGCCAGCCGGAGACAGGTTATTAACACTGAAGCTTTCTTT. The J gene is TRBJ1-1, the V gene TRBV27, with D possibly TRBD1 on 6 matching bases. The CDR3 has 14 residues. Trimming stripped 8 bases from V and 2 bases from J, with 15 bases between. The germline V gene has CDR1 MNHEY and CDR2 SMNVEV (reference sequence).

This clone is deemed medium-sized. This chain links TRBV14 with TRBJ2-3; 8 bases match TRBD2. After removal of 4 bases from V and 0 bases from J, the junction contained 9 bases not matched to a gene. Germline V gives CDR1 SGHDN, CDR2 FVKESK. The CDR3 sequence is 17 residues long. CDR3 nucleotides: TGTGCCAGCAGCCCCCTGGGGGCGGGAGGTAGCACAGATACGCAGTATTTT. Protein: CASSPLGAGGSTDTQYF.

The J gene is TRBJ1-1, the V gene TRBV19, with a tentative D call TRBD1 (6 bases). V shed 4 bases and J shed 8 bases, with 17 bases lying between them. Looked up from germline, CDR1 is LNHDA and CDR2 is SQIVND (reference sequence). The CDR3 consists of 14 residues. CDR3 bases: TGTGCCAGTAGTAAGGGGGGGGGCCTTGCGGAAGCTTTCTTT. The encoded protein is CASSKGGGLAEAFF.

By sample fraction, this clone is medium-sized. The CDR3 bases are TGTGCCTGTGGAAGACCTCAAGCGGGCAGGGCCTACGAGCAGTACTTC. Residues: CACGRPQAGRAYEQYF. The chain links TRBV30 to TRBJ2-7; perhaps TRBD2 as D (6 bases). Germline V gene lookup returns CDR1 GTSNPN and CDR2 SVGIG (reference sequence). The V end was cut by 6 bases, the J end by 2 bases, with 23 bases between. This CDR3 contains 16 residues.

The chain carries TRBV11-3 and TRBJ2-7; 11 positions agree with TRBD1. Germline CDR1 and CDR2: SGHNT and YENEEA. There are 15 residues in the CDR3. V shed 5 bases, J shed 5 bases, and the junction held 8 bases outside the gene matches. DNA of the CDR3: TGTGCCAGCAGCCCGAGGGGACAGGGGGAACACGAGCAGTACTTC. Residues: CASSPRGQGEHEQYF.

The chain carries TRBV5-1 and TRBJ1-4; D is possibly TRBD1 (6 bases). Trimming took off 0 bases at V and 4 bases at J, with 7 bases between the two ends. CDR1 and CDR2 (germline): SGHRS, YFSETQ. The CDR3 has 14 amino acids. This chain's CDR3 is CASSLEQGNEKLFF. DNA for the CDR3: TGCGCCAGCAGCTTGGAACAGGGTAATGAAAAACTGTTTTTT.

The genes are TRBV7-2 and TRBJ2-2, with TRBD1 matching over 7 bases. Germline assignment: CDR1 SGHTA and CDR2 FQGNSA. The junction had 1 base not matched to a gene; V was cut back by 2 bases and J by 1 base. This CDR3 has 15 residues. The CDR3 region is CASSLRTGNTGELFF. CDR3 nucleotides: TGTGCCAGCAGCTTAAGGACAGGGAACACCGGGGAGCTGTTTTTT.

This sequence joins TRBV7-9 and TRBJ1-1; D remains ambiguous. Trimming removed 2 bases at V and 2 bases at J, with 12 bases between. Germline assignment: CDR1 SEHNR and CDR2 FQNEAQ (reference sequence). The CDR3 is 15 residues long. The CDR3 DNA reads TGTGCCAGCAGCTTAAAGGGAGGACGAAACACTGAAGCTTTCTTT. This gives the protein CASSLKGGRNTEAFF. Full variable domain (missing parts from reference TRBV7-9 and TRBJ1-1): DTGVSQNPRHKITKRGQNVTFRCDPISEHNRLYWYRQTLGQGPEFLTYFQNEAQLEKSRLLSDRFSAERPKGSFSTLEIQRTEQGDSAMYLCASSLKGGRNTEAFFGQGTRLTVV.

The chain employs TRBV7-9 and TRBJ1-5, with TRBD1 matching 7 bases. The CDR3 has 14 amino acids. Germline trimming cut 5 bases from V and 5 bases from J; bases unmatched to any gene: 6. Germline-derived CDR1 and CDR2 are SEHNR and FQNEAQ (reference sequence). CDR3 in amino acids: CASSQRGGDQPQHF. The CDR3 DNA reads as TGTGCCAGCAGCCAGCGAGGGGGCGATCAGCCCCAGCATTTT.

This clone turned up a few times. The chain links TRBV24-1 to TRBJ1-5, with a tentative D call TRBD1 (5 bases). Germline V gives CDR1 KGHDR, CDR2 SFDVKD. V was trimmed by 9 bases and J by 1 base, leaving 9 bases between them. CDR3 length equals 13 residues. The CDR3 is CATGGGSNQPQHF. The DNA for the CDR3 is TGTGCCACCGGGGGAGGGAGCAATCAGCCCCAGCATTTT.

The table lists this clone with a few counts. The CDR3 region has the DNA TGCGCCAGCAGCCAAGAGTGGGGGCCCTCGGGCTATGGCTACACCTTC. It encodes CASSQEWGPSGYGYTF. This sequence joins TRBV4-1 and TRBJ1-2; TRBD1 might be the D (6 bases). Trimming left V 0 bases short and J 4 bases short, with 15 bases between. CDR1 is MGHRA, CDR2 YSYEKL, per germline. CDR3 length: 16 amino acids.

The CDR3 is CASSSFRDTGAFF. The CDR3 DNA reads as TGTGCCAGCAGTTCTTTCAGGGACACGGGAGCTTTCTTT. The chain has TRBV27 and TRBJ1-1; a possible D gene is TRBD1 (6 bases). Germline V CDR1 and CDR2: MNHEY, SMNVEV (reference sequence). CDR3 size: 13 residues. Trimming stripped 4 bases from V and 10 bases from J, with 16 bases between.

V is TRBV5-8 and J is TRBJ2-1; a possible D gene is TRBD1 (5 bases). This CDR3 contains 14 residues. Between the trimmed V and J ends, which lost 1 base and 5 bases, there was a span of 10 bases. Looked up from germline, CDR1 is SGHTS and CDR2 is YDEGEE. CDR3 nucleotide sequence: TGTGCCAGCAGCTTGTATGGGGCCAACAATGAGCAGTTCTTC. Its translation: CASSLYGANNEQFF.

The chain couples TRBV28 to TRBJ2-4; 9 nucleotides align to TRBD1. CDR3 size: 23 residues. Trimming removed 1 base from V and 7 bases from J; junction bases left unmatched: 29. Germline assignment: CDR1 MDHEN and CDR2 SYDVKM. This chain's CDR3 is CASSLLGFGTGQNSRRRSNIQYF. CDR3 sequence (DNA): TGTGCCAGCAGTTTATTGGGCTTCGGGACAGGGCAAAATTCCCGCCGGCGGAGTAACATTCAGTACTTC.

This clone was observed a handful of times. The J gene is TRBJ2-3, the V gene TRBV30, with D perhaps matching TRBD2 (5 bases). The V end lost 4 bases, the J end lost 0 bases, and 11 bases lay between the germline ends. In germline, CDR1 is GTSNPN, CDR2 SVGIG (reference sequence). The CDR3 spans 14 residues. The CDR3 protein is CAWKLAGSTDTQYF. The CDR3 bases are TGTGCCTGGAAACTTGCGGGTAGCACAGATACGCAGTATTTT.

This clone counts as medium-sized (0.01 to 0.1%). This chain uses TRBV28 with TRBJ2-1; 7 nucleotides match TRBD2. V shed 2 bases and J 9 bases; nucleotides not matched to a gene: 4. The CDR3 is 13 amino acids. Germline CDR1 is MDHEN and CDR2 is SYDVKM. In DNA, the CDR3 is TGTGCCAGCAGTTTACTGCGCGGGGGTGAGCAGTTCTTC. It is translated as CASSLLRGGEQFF.